The 9 T cell receptor beta chains presented below share a single source sample, sequenced in a study of cytomegalovirus exposure and HLA in healthy donors. The PCR made use of 60 Vbeta and 13 Jbeta primers. Sequencing was performed with immunoSEQ multiplex PCR; in TCRdb, only in-frame clones are kept and a portion is missing. This table holds tens of thousands of clones, around four fifths found once. The sequenced sample was PBMCs. The receptors originated from a man aged 50 to 60 in good health and CMV-seropositive.

The chain links TRBV15 to TRBJ2-3; D is possibly TRBD2 (5 bases). This CDR3 is 15 amino acids long. Trimming stripped 2 bases from V and 0 bases from J, with 9 bases between. From germline, CDR1 is LNHNV and CDR2 YYDKDF (reference sequence). The CDR3 DNA reads TGTGCCACCAGCAGATCAAGCGGAAGCACAGATACGCAGTATTTT. Protein sequence: CATSRSSGSTDTQYF.

The chain is built from TRBV11-3 and TRBJ2-5; 9 bases are a match to TRBD2. The CDR3 is 15 amino acids. The germline gives CDR1 SGHNT, CDR2 YENEEA. V was clipped by 4 bases and J by 1 base; unmatched bases: 4. In nucleotides, the CDR3 is TGTGCCAGCAGCTCTCTAGCGGGACCCCAAGAGACCCAGTACTTC. It translates to CASSSLAGPQETQYF. Full variable domain (missing parts from reference TRBV11-3 and TRBJ2-5): EAGVVQSPRYKIIEKKQPVAFWCNPISGHNTLYWYLQNLGQGPELLIRYENEEAVDDSQLPKDRFSAERLKGVDSTLKIQPAELGDSAVYLCASSSLAGPQETQYFGPGTRLLVL.

The V and J genes are TRBV27 and TRBJ1-2, with 8 nucleotides matching TRBD1. CDR3 length: 12 residues. Germline assignment: CDR1 MNHEY and CDR2 SMNVEV (reference sequence). V shed 6 bases and J 7 bases; nucleotides not matched to a gene: 4. In DNA form, the CDR3 reads TGTGCCAGCAGGCCCGGACAGGGTGGCTACACCTTC. Encoded protein: CASRPGQGGYTF.

This clone was counted between two and nine times. The chain couples TRBV25-1 to TRBJ2-5; TRBD1 matches 11 bases. The CDR3 covers 16 residues. Germline-derived CDR1 and CDR2 are MGHDK and SYGVNS. V gave up 4 bases and J gave up 5 bases; unmatched junction bases: 9. CDR3 residues: CASSGGDRGGLETQYF. CDR3 sequence (DNA): TGTGCCAGCAGTGGGGGGGACAGGGGGGGATTGGAGACCCAGTACTTC.

This clone came up once. The rearrangement links TRBV29-1 to TRBJ2-5, with 12 nucleotides matching TRBD1. Germline V gives CDR1 SQVTM, CDR2 ANQGSEA. The trim removed 4 bases at V and 1 base at J, leaving 13 bases unmatched. The CDR3 has 18 residues. In DNA form, the CDR3 reads TGCAGCGTTGTTGGTCGGTCGGGACAGGGGGCATCCCAAGAGACCCAGTACTTC. Its protein is CSVVGRSGQGASQETQYF.

The V and J genes are TRBV5-1 and TRBJ2-1; 8 positions agree with TRBD2. Germline CDR1 reads SGHRS; CDR2 reads YFSETQ. The CDR3 is 17 residues long. V was clipped by 0 bases and J by 8 bases; unmatched bases: 13. CDR3 nucleotides: TGCGCCAGCAGCTTGGGCCTTGCGGGACTAGTTTTCGATGAGCAGTTCTTC. Translating gives CASSLGLAGLVFDEQFF.

The chain carries TRBV2 and TRBJ1-5; D remains ambiguous. Trimming removed 0 bases at V and 8 bases at J, with 5 bases between. The CDR3 covers 12 residues. CDR1 SNHLY and CDR2 FYNNEI come from the germline V gene. CDR3 protein: CASSEAVEPQHF. CDR3 nucleotide sequence: TGTGCCAGCAGTGAAGCTGTAGAGCCCCAGCATTTT.

The gene calls are TRBV7-2 and TRBJ2-5, with 11 bases identical to TRBD1. V lost 7 bases, J lost 4 bases, and 5 bases stayed unmatched. The CDR3 length is 14 residues. Germline V gene sequence: CDR1 SGHTA, CDR2 FQGNSA. CDR3 DNA sequence: TGTGCCAGCACCGGGACAGGGGGTCGAGAGACCCAGTACTTC. Protein: CASTGTGGRETQYF.

This clone came up once. CDR3 protein: CAIRHTGRDYGYTF. The CDR3 DNA is TGTGCCATCAGGCATACAGGGAGGGACTATGGCTACACCTTC. V gene TRBV10-3 combines with J gene TRBJ1-2; the D gene is possibly TRBD1 (6 bases). CDR3 size: 14 residues. Germline V gene sequence: CDR1 ENHRY, CDR2 SYGVKD. V gave up 6 bases and J gave up 3 bases, with 14 bases separating them.